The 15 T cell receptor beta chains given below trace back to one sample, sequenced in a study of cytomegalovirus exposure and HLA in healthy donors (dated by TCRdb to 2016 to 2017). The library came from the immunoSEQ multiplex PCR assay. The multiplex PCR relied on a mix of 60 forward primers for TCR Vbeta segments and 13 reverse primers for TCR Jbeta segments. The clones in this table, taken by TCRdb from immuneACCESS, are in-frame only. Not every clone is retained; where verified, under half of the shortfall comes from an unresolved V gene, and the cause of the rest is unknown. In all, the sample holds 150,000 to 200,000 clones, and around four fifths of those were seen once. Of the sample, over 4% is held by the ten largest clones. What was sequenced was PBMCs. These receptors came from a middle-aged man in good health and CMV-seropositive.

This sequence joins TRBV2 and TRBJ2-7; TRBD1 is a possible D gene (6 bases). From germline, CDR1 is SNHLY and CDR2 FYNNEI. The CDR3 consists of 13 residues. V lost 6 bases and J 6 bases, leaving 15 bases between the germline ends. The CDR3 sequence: CASRVQGSSEQYF. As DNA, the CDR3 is TGTGCCAGCAGGGTACAGGGTTCTAGCGAGCAGTACTTC.

The CDR3 spells CASSPATGGGTGELFF. Written as DNA, the CDR3 is TGTGCCAGCTCACCCGCGACAGGGGGCGGCACCGGGGAGCTGTTTTTT. V and J are TRBV18 and TRBJ2-2, with 10 bases aligning to TRBD1. Germline assignment: CDR1 KGHSH and CDR2 LQKENI. The CDR3 spans 16 residues. Losses at the gene ends were 3 bases for V and 4 bases for J; bases not matched to a gene: 5.

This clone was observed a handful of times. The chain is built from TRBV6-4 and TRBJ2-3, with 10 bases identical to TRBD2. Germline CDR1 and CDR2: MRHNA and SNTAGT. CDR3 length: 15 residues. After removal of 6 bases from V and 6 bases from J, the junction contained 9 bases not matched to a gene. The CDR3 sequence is CASSASGGASDTQYF. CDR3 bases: TGTGCCAGCAGCGCGAGCGGGGGGGCCTCTGATACGCAGTATTTT.

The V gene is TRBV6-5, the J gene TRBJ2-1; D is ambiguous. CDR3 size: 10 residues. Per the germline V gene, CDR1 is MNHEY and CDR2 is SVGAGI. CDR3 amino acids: CAHSCHEQFF. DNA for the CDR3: TGTGCTCACTCGTGCCATGAGCAGTTCTTC.

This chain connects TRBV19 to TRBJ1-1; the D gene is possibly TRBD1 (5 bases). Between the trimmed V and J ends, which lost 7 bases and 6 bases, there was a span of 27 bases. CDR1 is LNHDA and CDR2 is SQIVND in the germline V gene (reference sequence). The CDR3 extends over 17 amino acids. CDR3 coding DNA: TGTGCCAGTACCCGACCCGGGGGGACGGGAACAAATGCTGAAGCTTTCTTT. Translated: CASTRPGGTGTNAEAFF. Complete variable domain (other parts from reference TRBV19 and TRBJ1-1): DGGITQSPKYLFRKEGQNVTLSCEQNLNHDAMYWYRQDPGQGLRLIYYSQIVNDFQKGDIAEGYSVSREKKESFPLTVTSAQKNPTAFYLCASTRPGGTGTNAEAFFGQGTRLTVV.

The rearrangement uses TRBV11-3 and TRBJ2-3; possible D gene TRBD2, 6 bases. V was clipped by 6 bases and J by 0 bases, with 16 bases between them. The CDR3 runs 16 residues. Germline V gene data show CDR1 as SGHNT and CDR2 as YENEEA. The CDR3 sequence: CASSFGTSASTDTQYF. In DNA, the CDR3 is TGTGCCAGCAGTTTCGGGACTTCTGCTAGCACAGATACGCAGTATTTT. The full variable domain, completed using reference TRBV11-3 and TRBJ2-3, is EAGVVQSPRYKIIEKKQPVAFWCNPISGHNTLYWYLQNLGQGPELLIRYENEEAVDDSQLPKDRFSAERLKGVDSTLKIQPAELGDSAVYLCASSFGTSASTDTQYFGPGTRLTVL.

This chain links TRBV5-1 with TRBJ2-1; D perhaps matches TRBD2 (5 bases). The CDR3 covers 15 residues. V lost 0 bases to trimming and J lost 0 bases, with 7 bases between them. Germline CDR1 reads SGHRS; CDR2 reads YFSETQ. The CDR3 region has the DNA TGCGCCAGCAGCTTGGAGGCGGGCTCCTACAATGAGCAGTTCTTC. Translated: CASSLEAGSYNEQFF.

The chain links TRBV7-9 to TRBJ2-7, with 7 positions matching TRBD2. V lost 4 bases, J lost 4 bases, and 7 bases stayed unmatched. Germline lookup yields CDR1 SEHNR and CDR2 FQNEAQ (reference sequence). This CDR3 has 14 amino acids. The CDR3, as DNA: TGTGCCAGCAGCTCTCACAGCGGGGAGTACGAGCAGTACTTC. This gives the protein CASSSHSGEYEQYF.

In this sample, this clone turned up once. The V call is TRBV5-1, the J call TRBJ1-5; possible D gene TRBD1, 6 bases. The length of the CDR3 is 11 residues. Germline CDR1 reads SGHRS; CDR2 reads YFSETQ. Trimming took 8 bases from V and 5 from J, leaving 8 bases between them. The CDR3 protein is CARAGDQPQHF. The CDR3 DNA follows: TGCGCCAGAGCAGGGGATCAGCCCCAGCATTTT.

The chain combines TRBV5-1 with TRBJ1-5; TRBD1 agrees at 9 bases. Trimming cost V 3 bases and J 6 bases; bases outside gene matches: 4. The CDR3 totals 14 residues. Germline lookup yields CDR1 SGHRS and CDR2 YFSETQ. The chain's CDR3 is CASSSGTGSQPQHF. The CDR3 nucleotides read TGCGCCAGCAGCTCCGGGACAGGGTCTCAGCCCCAGCATTTT.

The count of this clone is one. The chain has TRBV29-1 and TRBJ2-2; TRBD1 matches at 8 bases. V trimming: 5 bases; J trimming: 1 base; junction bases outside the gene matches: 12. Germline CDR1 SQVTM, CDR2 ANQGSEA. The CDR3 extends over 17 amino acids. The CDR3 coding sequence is TGCAGCGTTACCCCTCAAACCGGGACAGGGAACACCGGGGAGCTGTTTTTT. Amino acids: CSVTPQTGTGNTGELFF.

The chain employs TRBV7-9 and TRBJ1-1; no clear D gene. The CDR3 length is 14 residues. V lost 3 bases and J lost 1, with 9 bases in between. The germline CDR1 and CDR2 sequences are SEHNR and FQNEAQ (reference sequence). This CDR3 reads CASSFLGENTEAFF. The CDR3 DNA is TGTGCCAGCAGCTTCCTCGGGGAGAACACTGAAGCTTTCTTT.

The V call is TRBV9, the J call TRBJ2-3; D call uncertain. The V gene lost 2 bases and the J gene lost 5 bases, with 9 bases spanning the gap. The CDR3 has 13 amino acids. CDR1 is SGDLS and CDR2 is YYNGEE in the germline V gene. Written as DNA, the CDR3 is TGTGCCAGCAGCGTTGTGACACTAGATACGCAGTATTTT. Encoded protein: CASSVVTLDTQYF.

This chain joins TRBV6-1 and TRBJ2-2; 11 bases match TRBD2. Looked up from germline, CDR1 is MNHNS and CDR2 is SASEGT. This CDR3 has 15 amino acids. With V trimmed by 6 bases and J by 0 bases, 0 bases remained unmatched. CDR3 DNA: TGTGCCAGCAGGGGACTAGCGGCGAACACCGGGGAGCTGTTTTTT. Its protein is CASRGLAANTGELFF.

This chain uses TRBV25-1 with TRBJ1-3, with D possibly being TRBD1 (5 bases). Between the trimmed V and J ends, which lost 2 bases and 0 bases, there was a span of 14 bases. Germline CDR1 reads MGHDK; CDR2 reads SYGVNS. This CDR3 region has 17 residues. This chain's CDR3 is CASSEPRQYLSGNTIYF. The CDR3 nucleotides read TGTGCCAGCAGTGAACCTCGACAGTACCTCTCTGGAAACACCATATATTTT.